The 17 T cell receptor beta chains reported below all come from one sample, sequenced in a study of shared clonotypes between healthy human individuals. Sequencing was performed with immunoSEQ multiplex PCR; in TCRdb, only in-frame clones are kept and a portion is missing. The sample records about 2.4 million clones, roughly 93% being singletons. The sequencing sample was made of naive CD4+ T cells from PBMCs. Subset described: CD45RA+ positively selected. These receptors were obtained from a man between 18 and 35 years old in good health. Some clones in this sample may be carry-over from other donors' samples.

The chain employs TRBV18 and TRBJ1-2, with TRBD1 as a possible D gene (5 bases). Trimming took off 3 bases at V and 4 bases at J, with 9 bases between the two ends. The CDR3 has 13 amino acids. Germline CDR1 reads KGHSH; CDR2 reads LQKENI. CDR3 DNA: TGTGCCAGCTCACCGGACAAGCTCTATGGCTACACCTTC. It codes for CASSPDKLYGYTF.

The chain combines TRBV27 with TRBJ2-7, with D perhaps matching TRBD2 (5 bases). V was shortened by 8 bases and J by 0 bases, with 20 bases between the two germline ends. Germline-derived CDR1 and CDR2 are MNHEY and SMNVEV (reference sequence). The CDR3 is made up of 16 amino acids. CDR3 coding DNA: TGTGCCAGCGTGACCTCGGGCGAGGGCAGCTCCTACGAGCAGTACTTC. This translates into CASVTSGEGSSYEQYF.

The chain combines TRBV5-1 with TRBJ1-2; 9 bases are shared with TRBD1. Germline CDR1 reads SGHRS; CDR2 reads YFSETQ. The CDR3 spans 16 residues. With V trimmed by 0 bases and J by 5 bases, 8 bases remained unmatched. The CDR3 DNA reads TGCGCCAGCAGCTTGGGGGGACAGGGTCCCCGTTATGGCTACACCTTC. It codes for CASSLGGQGPRYGYTF.

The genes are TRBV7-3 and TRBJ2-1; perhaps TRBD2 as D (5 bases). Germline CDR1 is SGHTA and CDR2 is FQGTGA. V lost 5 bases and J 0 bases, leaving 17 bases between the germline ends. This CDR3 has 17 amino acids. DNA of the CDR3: TGTGCCAGCAGCGTCTCTCGAGCAGGAGGCTCCTACAATGAGCAGTTCTTC. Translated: CASSVSRAGGSYNEQFF.

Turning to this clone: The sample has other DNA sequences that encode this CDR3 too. CDR3 in amino acids: CASSLTGVGNQPQHF. In DNA form, the CDR3 reads TGTGCCAGCAGTTTAACAGGGGTTGGCAATCAGCCCCAGCATTTT. The rearrangement joins TRBV28 to TRBJ1-5; TRBD1 matches 7 bases. The CDR3 covers 15 residues. Germline V gene sequence: CDR1 MDHEN, CDR2 SYDVKM. Germline trimming cut 2 bases from V and 2 bases from J; bases unmatched to any gene: 3.

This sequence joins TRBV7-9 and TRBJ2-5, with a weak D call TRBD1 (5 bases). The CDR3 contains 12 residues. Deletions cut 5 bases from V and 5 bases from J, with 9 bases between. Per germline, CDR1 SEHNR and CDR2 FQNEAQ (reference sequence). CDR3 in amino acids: CASSASGETQYF. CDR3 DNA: TGTGCCAGCAGCGCCTCAGGGGAGACCCAGTACTTC.

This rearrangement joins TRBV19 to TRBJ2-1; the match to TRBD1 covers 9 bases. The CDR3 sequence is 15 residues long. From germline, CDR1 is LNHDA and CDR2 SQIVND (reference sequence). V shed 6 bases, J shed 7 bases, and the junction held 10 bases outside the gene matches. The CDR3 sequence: CASSTGTGRWNEQFF. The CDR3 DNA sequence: TGTGCCAGTAGCACCGGGACAGGGCGGTGGAATGAGCAGTTCTTC.

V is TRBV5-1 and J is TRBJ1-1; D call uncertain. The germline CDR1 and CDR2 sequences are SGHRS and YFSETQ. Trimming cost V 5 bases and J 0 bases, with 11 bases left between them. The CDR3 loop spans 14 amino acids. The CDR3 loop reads CASRTASMNTEAFF. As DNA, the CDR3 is TGCGCCAGCAGGACGGCATCCATGAACACTGAAGCTTTCTTT.

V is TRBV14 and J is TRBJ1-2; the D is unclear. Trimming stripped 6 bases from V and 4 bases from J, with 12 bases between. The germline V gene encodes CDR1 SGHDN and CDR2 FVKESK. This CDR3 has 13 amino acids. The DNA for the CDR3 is TGTGCCAGCAGTCAACGTCGGGTCTATGGCTACACCTTC. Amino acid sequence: CASSQRRVYGYTF. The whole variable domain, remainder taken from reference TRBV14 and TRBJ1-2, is EAGVTQFPSHSVIEKGQTVTLRCDPISGHDNLYWYRRVMGKEIKFLLHFVKESKQDESGMPNNRFLAERTGGTYSTLKVQPAELEDSGVYFCASSQRRVYGYTFGSGTRLTVV.

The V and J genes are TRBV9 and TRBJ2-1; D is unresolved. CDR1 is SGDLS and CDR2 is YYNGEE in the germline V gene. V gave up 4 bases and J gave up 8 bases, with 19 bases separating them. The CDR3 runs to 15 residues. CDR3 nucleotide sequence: TGTGCCAGCAGCTTTGCCCCTCTTAGGTACGATGAGCAGTTCTTC. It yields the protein CASSFAPLRYDEQFF.

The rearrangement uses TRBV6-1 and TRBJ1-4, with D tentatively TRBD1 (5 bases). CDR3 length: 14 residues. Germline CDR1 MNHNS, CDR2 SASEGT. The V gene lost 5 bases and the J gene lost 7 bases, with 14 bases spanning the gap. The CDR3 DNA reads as TGTGCCAGCAGTCCGGGGGTTGGGGGTGAAAAACTGTTTTTT. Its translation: CASSPGVGGEKLFF.

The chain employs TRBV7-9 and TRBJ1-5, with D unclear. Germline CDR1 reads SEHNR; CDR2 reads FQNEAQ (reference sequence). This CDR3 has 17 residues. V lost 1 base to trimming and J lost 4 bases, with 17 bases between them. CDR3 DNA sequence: TGTGCCAGCAGCTTAGGGGCCCCCCGTGGGCTAAATCAGCCCCAGCATTTT. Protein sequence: CASSLGAPRGLNQPQHF.

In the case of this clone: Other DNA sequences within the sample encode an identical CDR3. CDR3 DNA sequence: TGTGCCAGCAGCTTGGGTGTCTCTGGAAACACCATATATTTT. As protein: CASSLGVSGNTIYF. The chain recombines TRBV5-6 with TRBJ1-3; D remains ambiguous. Germline CDR1 SGHDT, CDR2 YYEEEE. This CDR3 has 14 residues. V was pared by 0 bases and J by 0 bases, with 4 bases between.

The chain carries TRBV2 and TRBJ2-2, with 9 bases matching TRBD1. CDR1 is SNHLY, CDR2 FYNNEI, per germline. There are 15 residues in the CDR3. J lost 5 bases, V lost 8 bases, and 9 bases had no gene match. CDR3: CASGRQGVLTGELFF. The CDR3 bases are TGTGCCAGCGGGCGACAGGGGGTATTGACCGGGGAGCTGTTTTTT.

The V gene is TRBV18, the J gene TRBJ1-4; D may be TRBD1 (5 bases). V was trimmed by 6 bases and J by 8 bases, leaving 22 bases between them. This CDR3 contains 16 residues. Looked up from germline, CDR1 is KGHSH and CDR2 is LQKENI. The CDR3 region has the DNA TGTGCCAGCTCCCTAGGGGTCTCGGGAAGTGGAGAAAAACTGTTTTTT. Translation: CASSLGVSGSGEKLFF.

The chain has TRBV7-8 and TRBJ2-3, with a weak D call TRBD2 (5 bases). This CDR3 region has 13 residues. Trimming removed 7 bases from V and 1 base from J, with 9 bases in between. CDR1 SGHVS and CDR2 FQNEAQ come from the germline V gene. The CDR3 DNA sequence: TGTGCCAGCATGATTAGCGGCACAGATACGCAGTATTTT. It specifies CASMISGTDTQYF.

CDR3 sequence reads: CASSGRLAQADTQYF. CDR3 sequence (DNA): TGTGCCAGCAGCGGAAGACTAGCCCAAGCAGATACGCAGTATTTT. V and J are TRBV9 and TRBJ2-3; TRBD2 aligns across 7 bases. Germline trimming cut 3 bases from V and 4 bases from J; bases unmatched to any gene: 8. CDR1 and CDR2 from the germline V gene are SGDLS and YYNGEE. The CDR3 loop spans 15 amino acids.